This TCR beta chain was identified during a study of control samples from healthy donors and cancer patients. The table came from immunoSEQ multiplex PCR; TCRdb's copy has only in-frame clones and leaves some out. Of roughly 170,000 clones listed, 85% to 95% are singletons. Germline CDR1 SGHRS, CDR2 YFSETQ. This CDR3 has 16 residues. J gave up 4 bases and V 3 bases, and 7 bases lay outside the gene matches. V and J are TRBV5-1 and TRBJ1-3; 10 bases are shared with TRBD1. This clonotype was sampled from a man aged 18-30 years in good health. Sequences were obtained from blood. This CDR3 reads CASSSRDRGSGNTIYF. Written as DNA, the CDR3 is TGCGCCAGCAGCTCCCGGGACAGGGGTTCGGGAAACACCATATATTTT.